This T cell receptor (beta chain) emerged from a study of identical twins. Findings of the study overall: While abundant cord blood beta clonotypes carried fewer insertions, memory repertoires showed no such pattern. Zero-insertion findings could be partly confounded by invariant cells (MAIT and iNKT cells). Modeled out-of-frame TCR alpha sharing in monozygotic twins fell below observed levels.

TCRdb called the 5' RACE reads again in MiXCR, with one record for every CDR3 protein. The sample has 350,000 to 400,000 distinct CDR3 sequences; 7% to 9.5% are singletons. CDR3 length: 14 residues. Trimming removed 2 bases from V and 0 bases from J, with 7 bases in between. Germline V lookup: CDR1 ENHRY, CDR2 SYGVKD. This clonotype was observed a few times. No antigen is known for it. The clonotype was recovered from a woman in her forties or fifties in good health. Sequencing was done on a sample of naive T cells sorted from blood. The genes are TRBV10-3 and TRBJ1-1; D gene uncertain. The CDR3 region has the DNA TGTGCCATCAGTGAGCGTACTTTGAACACTGAAGCTTTCTTT. Protein sequence: CAISERTLNTEAFF.